This entry is about one T cell receptor beta chain. The junction had 12 bases not matched to a gene; V was cut back by 5 bases and J by 5 bases. This CDR3 comprises 15 residues. Germline V gives CDR1 MNHNS, CDR2 SASEGT. The sample is drawn from a study of OX40 agonist ivuxolimab in advanced cancers. About the research overall: Each patient was given ivuxolimab into a vein every 2 weeks, at 0.01 to 10 mg/kg. 30% to 40% of patients had received prior checkpoint inhibitor therapy.

Assay used: immunoSEQ multiplex PCR; TCRdb lists only in-frame clones, some missing. In the table there are roughly 74,000 clones, approximately 92% of which are singletons. The sequencing used CD4+ or CD8+ T cells sorted from blood, collected in a trial of the OX40 agonist ivuxolimab. The chain couples TRBV6-1 to TRBJ2-7, with 7 bases that match TRBD2. The receptor's source is an adult with an advanced solid tumor such as melanoma, head and neck, liver or kidney cancer. The CDR3 coding sequence is TGTGCCAGCAGTTCACCCGGGGAGGGGCCGGACGAGCAGTACTTC. Amino acid sequence: CASSSPGEGPDEQYF.